These 15 T cell receptor beta chains were sequenced from one sample in a study of breast tumors, draining lymph nodes, adjacent tissues. Breast cancer patients provided tissue from their axillary draining lymph nodes. A single record per CDR3 protein comes from TCRdb applying MiXCR to the multiplex PCR reads. Of nearly 110,000 distinct CDR3 sequences listed, 30% are singletons. The sequenced material came from axillary lymph node tissue. The source is a female donor with breast cancer. Some clones in this sample may be carry-over from other donors' samples.

This clonotype came up a few times. A much larger clonotype is one base distant, so this may be a read error. V usage is TRBV6-5 and J usage is TRBJ2-3, with 10 nucleotides matching TRBD2. The V segment lost 4 bases and the J segment 5 bases; nucleotides outside the gene matches: 9. In germline, CDR1 is MNHEY, CDR2 SVGAGI. The CDR3 runs to 16 residues. The CDR3 reads CASSFGLAVAIDTQYF. As DNA, the CDR3 is TGTGCCAGCAGTTTCGGACTAGCGGTCGCCATAGATACGCAGTATTTT.

This clonotype was counted ten times or more. The chain employs TRBV20-1 and TRBJ1-3; D remains unclear. The CDR3 contains 12 residues. CDR1 and CDR2 from the germline V gene are DFQATT and SNEGSKA (reference sequence). V was pared by 6 bases and J by 1 base, with 7 bases between. Here the CDR3 DNA reads TGCAGTGCATTCGGGTCTGGAAACACCATATATTTT. Translating gives CSAFGSGNTIYF.

This clonotype was found many times. This chain uses TRBV5-1 with TRBJ2-3, with a weak D call TRBD1 (5 bases). Trimming cost V 4 bases and J 2 bases, with 11 bases left between them. The germline V gene has CDR1 SGHRS and CDR2 YFSETQ. The CDR3 has 14 residues. The CDR3 reads CASSIDRNTDTQYF. The CDR3 nucleotides are TGCGCCAGCAGCATTGACAGAAACACAGATACGCAGTATTTT.

This clonotype was found many times. This chain connects TRBV7-2 to TRBJ2-3, with D unresolved. The CDR3 covers 10 residues. Trimming removed 8 bases from V and 1 base from J, with 1 base in between. The germline gives CDR1 SGHTA, CDR2 FQGNSA. The CDR3 spells CASRTDTQYF. The DNA of the CDR3 is TGTGCCAGCCGCACAGATACGCAGTATTTT. Combining the CDR3 with reference TRBV7-2 and TRBJ2-3 gives the whole variable domain GAGVSQSPSNKVTEKGKDVELRCDPISGHTALYWYRQSLGQGLEFLIYFQGNSAPDKSGLPSDRFSAERTGGSVSTLTIQRTQQEDSAVYLCASRTDTQYFGPGTRLTVL.

This clonotype appeared many times. The chain uses TRBV20-1 and TRBJ2-7; D not resolved. The CDR3 runs to 14 residues. From germline, CDR1 is DFQATT and CDR2 SNEGSKA (reference sequence). V lost 6 bases and J 0 bases, leaving 15 bases between the germline ends. The CDR3 is CSATHLDNSYEQYF. The CDR3 nucleotides read TGCAGTGCCACACACCTCGACAACTCCTACGAGCAGTACTTC.

This clonotype was recorded at least ten times. V usage is TRBV20-1 and J usage is TRBJ2-6; the D is unclear. Germline lookup yields CDR1 DFQATT and CDR2 SNEGSKA (reference sequence). There are 12 residues in the CDR3. CDR3 residues: CSVVGGANVLTF. CDR3 DNA: TGCAGCGTCGTGGGGGGGGCCAACGTCCTGACTTTC.

A remark on this clonotype: A read error may explain this, as a much larger clone is one base away. V and J are TRBV6-6 and TRBJ2-2; TRBD2 aligns across 9 bases. With V trimmed by 11 bases and J by 7 bases, 8 bases remained unmatched. The CDR3 sequence is 13 residues long. Germline loops: CDR1 MNHNY, CDR2 SVGAGI (reference sequence). This CDR3 is CASQRGVDGELFF. The CDR3 DNA reads as TGTGCCTCCCAGCGGGGGGTGGACGGGGAGCTGTTTTTT.

Of note for this clonotype: Sequence at one end of the junction differs from germline and may be a read error. J is TRBJ2-5 and V is TRBV11-3, with TRBD2 matching over 8 bases. The CDR3 sequence is 16 residues long. Germline V lookup: CDR1 SGHNT, CDR2 YENEEA. The CDR3 protein is CASSLGSGTLREAQYF. The CDR3 DNA reads as TGTGCCAGCAGCTTAGGTAGCGGGACGCTCAGAGAGGCCCAGTACTTC.

This clonotype occurred many times. The chain uses TRBV19 and TRBJ2-1; 7 nucleotides line up with TRBD1. Germline V gene data show CDR1 as LNHDA and CDR2 as SQIVND (reference sequence). The V segment lost 5 bases and the J segment 5 bases; nucleotides outside the gene matches: 9. The CDR3 covers 15 residues. The CDR3 DNA reads as TGTGCCAGTAGTCCACAGGGGAGAAGGGACAATGAGCAGTTCTTC. Encoded protein: CASSPQGRRDNEQFF.

The chain joins TRBV4-2 to TRBJ1-1, with D perhaps matching TRBD1 (5 bases). The CDR3 sequence is 18 residues long. V lost 0 bases, J lost 1 base, and 18 bases lay in between. Germline assignment: CDR1 LGHNA and CDR2 YNFKEQ. The CDR3 nucleotides read TGTGCCAGCAGCCAAGAGGGACGGGGACCAACTCGGAACACTGAAGCTTTCTTT. Protein sequence: CASSQEGRGPTRNTEAFF.

This clonotype was detected a few times. A single base separates this from a much larger clone, so it may be a read error. The rearrangement joins TRBV11-3 to TRBJ2-5, with D possibly TRBD2 on 5 matching bases. V was shortened by 5 bases and J by 7 bases, with 14 bases between the two germline ends. CDR3 length: 13 residues. Per the germline V gene, CDR1 is SGHNT and CDR2 is YENEEA. CDR3 sequence reads: CASSRGRGATQYF. The CDR3 DNA is TGTGCCAGCAGCCGAGGGCGAGGAGCGACCCAGTACTTC.

The chain uses TRBV11-2 and TRBJ1-2; 8 bases map to TRBD1. The CDR3 totals 15 residues. The germline V gene has CDR1 SGHAT and CDR2 FQNNGV. V was clipped by 0 bases and J by 8 bases; unmatched bases: 8. The CDR3 protein is CASSLDPGGSYGYTF. CDR3 nucleotide sequence: TGTGCCAGCAGCTTAGATCCAGGGGGCAGCTACGGCTACACCTTC.

This clonotype was found many times. The chain joins TRBV28 to TRBJ2-7; 10 positions match TRBD2. Germline V gene lookup returns CDR1 MDHEN and CDR2 SYDVKM. The CDR3 totals 14 residues. V lost 6 bases to trimming and J lost 5 bases; unmatched junction nucleotides: 7. Here the CDR3 DNA reads TGTGCCAGCAGAAAGCTAGCGGGAGATAACGAGCAGTACTTC. As protein: CASRKLAGDNEQYF.

This clonotype came up many times. The gene calls are TRBV9 and TRBJ1-1, with D possibly being TRBD1 (6 bases). CDR3 length: 13 amino acids. V was clipped by 2 bases and J by 3 bases, with 8 bases between them. Germline-derived CDR1 and CDR2 are SGDLS and YYNGEE. Here the CDR3 reads CASSVYRDTEAFF. For the CDR3, the DNA is TGTGCCAGCAGCGTCTACAGGGACACTGAAGCTTTCTTT.

Many counts were recorded for this clonotype. The chain is built from TRBV28 and TRBJ2-7, with 7 bases that match TRBD2. This CDR3 has 15 residues. Germline CDR1 reads MDHEN; CDR2 reads SYDVKM. Trimming at V came to 6 bases and at J to 2 bases, leaving 10 bases not matched to a gene. The CDR3 is CASSLPGAGAYEQYF. In DNA form, the CDR3 reads TGTGCCAGCAGCCTCCCCGGCGCGGGGGCCTACGAGCAGTACTTC.